Below, 10 T cell receptor beta chains from the same sample are listed, as sequenced in a study of low-dose radiotherapy and immunotherapy resistance in tumors. The time point was: after trial treatment. Treatment indicated: LDRT plus nivolumab, ipilimumab, low-dose cyclophosphamide and aspirin (RACIN trial). Alpha and beta chains were covered, as first-strand cDNA relied on TRAV- and TRBV-specific primers. The authors ran 20 PCR cycles to amplify TCRs with a constant-region primer and V-primer adapter. MiXCR, run by TCRdb on the reads, gives a single entry per CDR3 protein. This table has more than 50,000 distinct CDR3 sequences, 20% to 25% appearing once. Source: PBMCs, taken after low-dose radiotherapy plus immunotherapy. The receptors were gathered from a male donor with prostate cancer.

This clonotype was observed many times. The genes are TRBV3-1 and TRBJ2-3, with 10 bases lining up with TRBD2. Germline CDR1 and CDR2: LGHDT and YNNKEL (reference sequence). V gave up 4 bases and J gave up 5 bases; unmatched junction bases: 21. This CDR3 spans 20 amino acids. Written as DNA, the CDR3 is TGTGCCAGCAGCCGAAAAAACTTCCTGGAGCGGGGGGGCCGAGAAGATACGCAGTATTTT. Translated: CASSRKNFLERGGREDTQYF.

This clonotype was seen ten or more times. The V gene is TRBV6-5, the J gene TRBJ1-2; TRBD1 matches 11 bases. The CDR3 is 15 amino acids. Germline CDR1 MNHEY, CDR2 SVGAGI. Trimming at V came to 6 bases and at J to 0 bases, leaving 3 bases not matched to a gene. The CDR3 bases are TGTGCCAGCAGGAGGGGACAGGGGGCTAACTATGGCTACACCTTC. Protein product: CASRRGQGANYGYTF.

The sample holds a few counts of this clonotype. This likely stems from a read error, as it lies one base from a far larger clone. The rearrangement joins TRBV20-1 to TRBJ2-5, with 8 bases aligning to TRBD2. The V and J ends lost 2 bases and 11 bases, in that order; junction bases with no gene match: 16. In germline, CDR1 is DFQATT, CDR2 SNEGSKA (reference sequence). CDR3 size: 15 residues. The CDR3: CSARSPWTSYNEQYF. CDR3 DNA: TGCAGTGCTAGATCGCCTTGGACTAGCTACAATGAGCAGTACTTC.

This clonotype turned up a few times. A far larger clone lies a single base away; this is likely a read error. The CDR3 sequence is CASSFRGLYEQFF. The CDR3 DNA reads as TGTGCCAGCAGTTTCCGTGGTCTCTACGAGCAGTTCTTC. The chain links TRBV28 to TRBJ2-1; D gene unclear. Germline V gene sequence: CDR1 MDHEN, CDR2 SYDVKM. With 3 bases removed from V and 10 bases from J, the gap between germline ends came to 13 bases. This CDR3 has 13 amino acids.

This clonotype was found many times. The rearrangement joins TRBV27 to TRBJ2-5; 7 bases are shared with TRBD2. CDR3 size: 13 residues. The germline gives CDR1 MNHEY, CDR2 SMNVEV (reference sequence). The trim removed 6 bases at V and 8 bases at J, leaving 9 bases unmatched. CDR3 region: CASSPGWEGTQYF. For the CDR3, the DNA is TGTGCCAGCAGCCCCGGGTGGGAGGGCACCCAGTACTTC.

This clonotype was recorded at least ten times. The chain couples TRBV4-1 to TRBJ2-4; TRBD1 matches at 11 bases. CDR1 and CDR2 (germline): MGHRA, YSYEKL. This CDR3 has 19 amino acids. Germline trimming cut 8 bases from V and 1 base from J; bases unmatched to any gene: 16. This CDR3 reads CASGAPGDRGVSAKNIQYF. The CDR3 DNA follows: TGCGCCAGCGGGGCCCCTGGGGACAGGGGGGTTTCGGCCAAAAACATTCAGTACTTC.

There are many counts of this clonotype. The chain joins TRBV20-1 to TRBJ2-7; tentative D call: TRBD1 (6 bases). Trimming shortened V by 3 bases and J by 5 bases, and 11 bases separated the two germline ends. Germline V gene data show CDR1 as DFQATT and CDR2 as SNEGSKA (reference sequence). The CDR3 totals 12 residues. CDR3 sequence (DNA): TGCAGTGCTAGGACAGGTACCGACGAGCAGTACTTC. Translated: CSARTGTDEQYF.

This clonotype was detected a few times. It is unclear where the CDR3 begins or ends on the DNA, so no DNA is shown, and the CDR3 is as TCRdb lists it. V usage is TRBV11-1 and J usage is TRBJ2-2; TRBD2 was called by the table and not checked on the DNA. The CDR3 sequence runs 13 residues, both termini included. Germline CDR1 is SGHAT and CDR2 is FQDESV (reference sequence). The CDR3 is CASSLSYGELFFF.

This clonotype was recorded many times. The chain joins TRBV12-3 or TRBV12-4 to TRBJ2-1, with TRBD1 identical over 7 bases. V was clipped by 3 bases and J by 5 bases; unmatched bases: 7. The CDR3 spans 15 residues. The CDR3 DNA reads TGTGCCAGCAGTTTTCGACAGGGTGACAACAATGAGCAGTTCTTC. Translated, it gives CASSFRQGDNNEQFF.

This clonotype has a count of ten or more. V gene TRBV5-1 combines with J gene TRBJ2-5, with 7 bases matching TRBD1. CDR1 and CDR2 from the germline V gene are SGHRS and YFSETQ. The CDR3 has 14 amino acids. V was pared by 4 bases and J by 1 base, with 4 bases of the junction left unmatched. CDR3 nucleotides: TGCGCCAGCAGCCCTTGGGACAGCCAAGAGACCCAGTACTTC. Amino acids: CASSPWDSQETQYF.